The rows below give T cell receptor beta chains drawn from one sample of a study of vaccination effects on CD4 cells after COVID-19. These receptors' antigens are unknown. Measured with immunoSEQ multiplex PCR; TCRdb has only the in-frame clones, and not every one. The sample contains tens of thousands of clones, over 70% of which appear only once. The material sequenced was CD4+ T cells from PBMCs cultured with HCoV-229E spike peptides, taken after COVID-19 vaccination. The receptors shown here come from a human donor who received a COVID-19 vaccine. Both conserved end residues are part of each CDR3. A D gene is named only where the DNA matches it firmly. Size is omitted from some rows. Given values are once, few, many or a class for expanded clones.

clone_size d_call j_call v_call cdr3_nt cdr3_aa
few . TRBJ1-6 TRBV6-1 TGTGCCAGCAGTGAAGGGCGTTTACCCCTCCACTTT CASSEGRLPLHF
. TRBD2 TRBJ2-2 TRBV5-1 TGCGCCAGCAGCTCGGGACTAAACACCGGGGAGCTGTTTTTT CASSSGLNTGELFF
. . TRBJ2-1 TRBV7-3 TGTGCCAGCAGCCCAGTCGCGGGAAACAATGAGCAGTTCTTC CASSPVAGNNEQFF
. TRBD1 TRBJ2-2 TRBV7-8 TGTGCCAGCAGCTCCCTGGACAGGGAATCCGGGGAGCTGTTTTTT CASSSLDRESGELFF
few . TRBJ2-4 TRBV19 TGTGCCAGTAGTATAGGGGCCTCGGCCAAAAACATTCAGTACTTC CASSIGASAKNIQYF
. . TRBJ1-6 TRBV19 TGTGCCAGTAGTATAACTACGGGGGGGCGGACCCTCCACTTT CASSITTGGRTLHF
. . TRBJ2-1 TRBV12-3/TRBV12-4 TGTGCCAGCAGTTTAAGACAGTACAATGAGCAGTTCTTC CASSLRQYNEQFF
. . TRBJ1-2 TRBV4-3 TGCGCCAGCAGCCACAGTACTGGGCTCTATGGCTACACCTTC CASSHSTGLYGYTF
. TRBD1 TRBJ1-2 TRBV29-1 TGCAGCGTTAGACTGACAGGGGGGGGCTACACCTTC CSVRLTGGGYTF
. . TRBJ2-3 TRBV6-7 TGTGCCAGCAGTTACTCCTTGGTAGGGGGTGGGCAGTATTTT CASSYSLVGGGQYF
. TRBD2 TRBJ2-2 TRBV7-2 TGTGCCAGCAGCTTGATAGGCGGACTAGCGGGGGGGCTTAGAGGGGAGCTGTTTTTT CASSLIGGLAGGLRGELFF
few . TRBJ2-1 TRBV4-1 TGCGCCAGCAGCCAACAGGAGAGCTCCTACAATGAGCAGTTCTTC CASSQQESSYNEQFF
. . TRBJ1-6 TRBV7-8 TGTGCCAGCAGCCCGCCGGGGACCGCGGCGGACTCACCCCTCCACTTT CASSPPGTAADSPLHF
. . TRBJ1-1 TRBV28 TGTGCCAGCGGGTTTGTAGAGGCTGAAGCTTTCTTT CASGFVEAEAFF
. TRBD1 TRBJ1-1 TRBV6-2/TRBV6-3 TGTGCCAGCAGTCTACAGGGGCCTCTGAACACTGAAGCTTTCTTT CASSLQGPLNTEAFF
. . TRBJ1-2 TRBV6-1 TGTGCCAGCAGTGGAGCAGGGGCGAATTATGGCTACACCTTC CASSGAGANYGYTF
. . TRBJ1-1 TRBV10-3 TGTGCCATCAGTGAGCACACTGAAGCTTTCTTT CAISEHTEAFF
. . TRBJ1-1 TRBV6-5 TGTGCCAGCCTACACAGGGCTGAAGCTTTCTTT CASLHRAEAFF
. . TRBJ2-1 TRBV29-1 TGCAGCGTTGTCCGGGGAACTTATGAGCAGTTCTTC CSVVRGTYEQFF
. . TRBJ2-2 TRBV18 TGTGCCAGCTCACCGGACAGCATGGGGCCCGGGGAGCTGTTTTTT CASSPDSMGPGELFF
. . TRBJ1-4 TRBV24-1 TGTGCCACCAGTGATGAAAACAGGGCCGAGCTTGAAAAACTGTTTTTT CATSDENRAELEKLFF
. . TRBJ1-2 TRBV5-4 TGTGCCAGCAGCTTGGCTGGGACTGACCTGAGCTATGGCTACACCTTC CASSLAGTDLSYGYTF
. . TRBJ1-3 TRBV2 TGTGCCAGCAGTGCACAGGGTCCCCCTGGAAACACCATATATTTT CASSAQGPPGNTIYF